This T cell receptor beta chain was recorded in a study of OX40 agonist ivuxolimab in advanced cancers. Overall study: Patients received ivuxolimab, an intravenous treatment, every 2 weeks at 0.01 to 10 mg/kg.

Generated by immunoSEQ multiplex PCR, the TCRdb table keeps only in-frame clones and is missing some. The repertoire holds approximately 90,000 clones, 91% seen once, with 1.6% in the top ten. Comments on this clone: Its antigen is as yet unknown.

Overall study results and limits: Both blood CD4+ and CD8+ T cells showed clonal growth by week 6 at 0.1 to 3.0 mg/kg. Certain nonresponders additionally had low normalized T-cell clonal expansion.

Blood got drawn at baseline, again on cycle 4 day 1, and then on cycle 7 day 1. V lost 0 bases and J lost 3, with 23 bases in between. The CDR3 consists of 18 residues. Germline CDR1 and CDR2: SQVTM and ANQGSEA. The receptor was isolated from an adult with an advanced solid tumor such as melanoma, head and neck, liver or kidney cancer. The sequences come from CD4+ or CD8+ T cells sorted from blood, collected in a trial of the OX40 agonist ivuxolimab. The chain combines TRBV29-1 with TRBJ1-1, with D unclear. CDR3 protein: CSVEDPRTASLRYTEAFF. The CDR3 coding sequence is TGCAGCGTTGAAGATCCACGCACAGCAAGTCTGCGGTACACTGAAGCTTTCTTT.